This T cell receptor beta chain stems from a study of Tregs in tolerant kidney transplant recipients. Related graft donors supplied nonmyeloablative bone marrow transplants, and mixed chimerism was transient. Study-wide points: For some patients, primers changed over time, blocking nucleotide-level comparison.

V dropped 1 base and J dropped 3; count of bases not matched to a gene: 2. CDR3 length: 16 residues. The germline CDR1 and CDR2 sequences are MNHNS and SASEGT. TCRdb's table, derived via immunoSEQ multiplex PCR, lists solely in-frame clones and lacks some. Of roughly 52,000 clones in the sample, about 90% were seen once. As concerns this clone: Antigen specificity is unknown.

The chain links TRBV6-1 to TRBJ2-3; TRBD2 agrees at 12 bases. This clonotype originated in a human patient who received a combined kidney and bone marrow transplant. Some T cells could come from the graft donor. The sample here was CD8+ T cells from blood (PBMCs), taken 24 months after the transplant. The CDR3, as DNA: TGTGCCAGCAGTGAAGTACTAGCGGGGGGAACAGATACGCAGTATTTT. Translating gives CASSEVLAGGTDTQYF.